Shown below are 2 T cell receptor beta chains from a single sample sequenced in a study of blood T cell repertoires in COVID-19. Method: immunoSEQ multiplex PCR; TCRdb's copy keeps in-frame clones and lacks some. The table records just under 60,000 clones, around 79% of them present only once. Material: peripheral blood. All receptors derive from a human donor in a cohort sampled during active COVID-19.

The chain joins TRBV6-6 to TRBJ2-7; D perhaps matches TRBD2 (5 bases). The CDR3 extends over 14 amino acids. V was pared by 5 bases and J by 2 bases, with 13 bases between. Germline CDR1 reads MNHNY; CDR2 reads SVGAGI (reference sequence). CDR3 sequence reads: CASSDPGKTYEQYF. Here the CDR3 DNA reads TGTGCCAGCAGTGACCCCGGGAAGACCTACGAGCAGTACTTC.

This clone was seen a handful of times. The V gene is TRBV3-1 (or the pseudogene TRBV3-2), the J gene TRBJ2-3; 15 bases align to TRBD2. Germline CDR1 is LGHDT and CDR2 is YNNKEL (reference sequence). The CDR3 totals 21 residues. J gave up 2 bases and V 4 bases, and 16 bases lay outside the gene matches. This chain's CDR3 is CASSPPGLAGGGGPNTDTQYF. The CDR3 bases are TGTGCCAGCAGCCCCCCGGGACTAGCGGGAGGAGGGGGTCCGAACACAGATACGCAGTATTTT.